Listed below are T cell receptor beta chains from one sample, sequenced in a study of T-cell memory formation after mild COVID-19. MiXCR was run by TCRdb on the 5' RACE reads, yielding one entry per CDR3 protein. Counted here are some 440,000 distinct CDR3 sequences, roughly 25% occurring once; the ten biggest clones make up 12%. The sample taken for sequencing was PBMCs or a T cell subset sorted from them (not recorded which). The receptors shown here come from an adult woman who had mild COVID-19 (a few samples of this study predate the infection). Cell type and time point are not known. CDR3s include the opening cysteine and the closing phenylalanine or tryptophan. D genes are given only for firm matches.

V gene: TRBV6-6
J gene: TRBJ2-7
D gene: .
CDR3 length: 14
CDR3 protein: CASSPLPASYEQYF

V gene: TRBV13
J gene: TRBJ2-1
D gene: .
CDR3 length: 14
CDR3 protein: CASSLAGRSDEQFF

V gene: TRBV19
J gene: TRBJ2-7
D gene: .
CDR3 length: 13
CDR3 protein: CASTPTGTSEQYF

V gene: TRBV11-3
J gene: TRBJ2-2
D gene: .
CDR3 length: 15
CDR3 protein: CASSSGRGAGGELFF

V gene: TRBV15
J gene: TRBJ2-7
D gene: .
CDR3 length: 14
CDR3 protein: CATSRDRGFGEQYF

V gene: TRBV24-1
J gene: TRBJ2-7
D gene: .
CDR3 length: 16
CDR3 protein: CATSDFTSPNPYEQYF

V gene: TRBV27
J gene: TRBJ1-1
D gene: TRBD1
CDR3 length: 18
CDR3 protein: CASSPLVPGQVSGTEAFF

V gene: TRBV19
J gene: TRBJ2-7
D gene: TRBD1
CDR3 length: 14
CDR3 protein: CASSRDSVAYEQYF

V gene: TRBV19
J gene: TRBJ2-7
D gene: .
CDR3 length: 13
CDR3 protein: CASSLTSSYEQYF

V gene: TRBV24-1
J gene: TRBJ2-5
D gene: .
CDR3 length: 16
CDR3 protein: CATSDPRQRNQETQYF

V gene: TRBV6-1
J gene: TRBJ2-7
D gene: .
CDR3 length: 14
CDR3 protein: CASSEGGLDYEQYF

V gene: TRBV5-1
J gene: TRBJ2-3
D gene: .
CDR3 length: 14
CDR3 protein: CASSRYRSTDTQYF

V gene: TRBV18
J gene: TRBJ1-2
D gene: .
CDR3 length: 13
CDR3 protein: CASSQGSNYGYTF

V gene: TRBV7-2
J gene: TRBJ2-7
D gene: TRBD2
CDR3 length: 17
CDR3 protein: CASSLAVTSGASYEQYF

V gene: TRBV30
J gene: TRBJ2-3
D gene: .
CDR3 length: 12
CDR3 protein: CAWRMSTDTQYF

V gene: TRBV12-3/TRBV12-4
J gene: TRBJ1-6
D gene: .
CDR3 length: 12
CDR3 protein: CASRPPGGPLHF

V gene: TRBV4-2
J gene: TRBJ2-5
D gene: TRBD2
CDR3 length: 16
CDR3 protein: CASSQGVAGGQETQYF

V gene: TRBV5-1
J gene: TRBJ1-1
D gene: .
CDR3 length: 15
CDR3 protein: CASSLEIAQGTEAFF

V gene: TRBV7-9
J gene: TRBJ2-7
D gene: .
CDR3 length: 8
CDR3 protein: CASSPPHF

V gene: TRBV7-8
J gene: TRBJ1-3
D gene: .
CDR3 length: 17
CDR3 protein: CASSLSHRPSSGNTIYF

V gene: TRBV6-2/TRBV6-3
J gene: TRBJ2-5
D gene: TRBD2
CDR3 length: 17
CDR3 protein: CASSSFGLAGPMKKEYF

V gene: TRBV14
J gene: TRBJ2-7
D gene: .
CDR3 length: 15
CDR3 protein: CASSARGGRTYEQYF

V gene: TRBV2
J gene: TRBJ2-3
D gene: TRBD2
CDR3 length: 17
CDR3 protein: CASIRSELAGPTDTQYF

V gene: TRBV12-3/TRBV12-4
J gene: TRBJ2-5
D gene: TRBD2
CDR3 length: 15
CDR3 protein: CASTHGTSGLGTQYF

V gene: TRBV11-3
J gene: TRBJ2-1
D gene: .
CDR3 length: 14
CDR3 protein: CASSPRLGADEQFF

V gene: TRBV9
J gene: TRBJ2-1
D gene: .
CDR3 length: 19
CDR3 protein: CASSVVEALRGRVYNEQFF

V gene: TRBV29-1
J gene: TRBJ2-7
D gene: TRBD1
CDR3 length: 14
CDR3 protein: CSSQGGQGPYEQYF

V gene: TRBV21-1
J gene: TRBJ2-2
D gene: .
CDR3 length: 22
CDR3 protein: CASSYPRAPGQNEMGPTGELFF

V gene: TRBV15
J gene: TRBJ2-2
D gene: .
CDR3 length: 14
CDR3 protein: CATSSGVSAGELFF

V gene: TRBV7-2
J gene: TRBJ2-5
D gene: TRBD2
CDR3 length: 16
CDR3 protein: CASSPTLSGARETQYF

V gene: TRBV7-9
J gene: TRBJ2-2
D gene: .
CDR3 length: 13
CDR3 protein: CASSGREGGELFF

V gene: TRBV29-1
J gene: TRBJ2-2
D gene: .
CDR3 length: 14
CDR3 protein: CSVDSGRSTGELFF

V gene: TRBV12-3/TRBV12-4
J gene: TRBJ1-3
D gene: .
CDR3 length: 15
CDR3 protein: CASSLEARSGNTIYF

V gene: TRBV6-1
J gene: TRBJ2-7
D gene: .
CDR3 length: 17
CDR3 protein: CASSEALAGTGSYEQYF

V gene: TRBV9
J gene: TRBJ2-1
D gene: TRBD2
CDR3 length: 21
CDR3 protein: CASSDPGTSGRFLSSYNEQFF

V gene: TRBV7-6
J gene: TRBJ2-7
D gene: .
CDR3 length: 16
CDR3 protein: CASSLAPQIGTYEQYF

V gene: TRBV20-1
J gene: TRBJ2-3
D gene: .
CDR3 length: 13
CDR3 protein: CSALDGYTDTQYF

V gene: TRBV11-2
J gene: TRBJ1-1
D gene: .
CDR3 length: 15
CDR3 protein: CASSPGSWGNTEAFF

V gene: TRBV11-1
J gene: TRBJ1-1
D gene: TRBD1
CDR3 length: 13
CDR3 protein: CASSLGQGFEAFF

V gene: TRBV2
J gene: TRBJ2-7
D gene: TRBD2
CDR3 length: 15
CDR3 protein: CASSDMREGNYEQYF

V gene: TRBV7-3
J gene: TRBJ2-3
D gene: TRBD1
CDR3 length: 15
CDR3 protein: CASSLSGRGLDTQYF

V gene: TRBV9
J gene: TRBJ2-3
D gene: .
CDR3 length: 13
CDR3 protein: CASSVDRADTQYF

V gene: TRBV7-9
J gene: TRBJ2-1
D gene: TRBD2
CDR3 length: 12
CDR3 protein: CAARYSGGEQFF

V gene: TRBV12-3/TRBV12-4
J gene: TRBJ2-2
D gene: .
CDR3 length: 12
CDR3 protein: CASSHRGGELFF

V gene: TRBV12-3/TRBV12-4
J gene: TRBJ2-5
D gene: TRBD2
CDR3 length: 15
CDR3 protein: CASSPGTSRQETQYF

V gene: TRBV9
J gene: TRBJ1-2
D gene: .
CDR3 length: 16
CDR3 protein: CASSVDPQQNDYGYTF

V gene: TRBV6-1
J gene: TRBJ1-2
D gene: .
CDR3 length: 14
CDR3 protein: CASRLGDVAYGYTF

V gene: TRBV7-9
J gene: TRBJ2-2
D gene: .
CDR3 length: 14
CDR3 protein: CARGDASNTGELFF

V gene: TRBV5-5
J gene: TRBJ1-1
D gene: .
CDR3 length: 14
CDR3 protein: CASSLWGPNTEAFF

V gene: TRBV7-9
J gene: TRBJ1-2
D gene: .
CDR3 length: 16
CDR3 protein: CASSLANLVANYGYTF